The present entry profiles one T cell receptor (beta chain) with its context. The antigen remains undetermined. This entry is derived from a study of cytomegalovirus exposure and HLA in healthy donors. Findings of the study overall: For TCR beta chains, V- and J-gene trimming was later linked to a missense DCLRE1C variant. A later analysis found common viral pathogens apparently linked to several of the most significant clusters. Later findings reportedly placed an Asian-associated ancestry cluster below the approximately 670-donor mean for N-insertions.

Trimming shortened V by 0 bases and J by 12 bases, and 12 bases separated the two germline ends. This CDR3 spans 12 amino acids. Germline CDR1 and CDR2: SGHRS and YFSETQ. The PCR had 60 Vbeta and 13 Jbeta primers. The method was immunoSEQ multiplex PCR; TCRdb's version includes in-frame clones alone and lacks a portion of them. The data contain 150,000 to 200,000 clones, more than 75% of them seen just once; the ten biggest clones take up about 3%. Sequencing input: PBMCs. The chain uses TRBV5-1 and TRBJ2-5; a possible D gene is TRBD1 (6 bases). The TCR comes from a man aged 40-49 years in good health and CMV-seropositive. The DNA of the CDR3 is TGCGCCAGCAGCTTGGTACAGGGAGAAAAGTACTTC. Its protein product is CASSLVQGEKYF.